Below, 3 T cell receptor beta chains from the same sample are listed, as sequenced in a study of CD8 T cells in ankylosing spondylitis. Study-wide findings and caveats: What appeared characteristic of ankylosing spondylitis blood was a TCR beta motif of fewer than ten highly homologous variants.

Using its own MiXCR run on the 5' RACE reads, TCRdb lists one record per CDR3 protein. This sample has 500,000 to 650,000 distinct CDR3 sequences, with approximately 5.3% found just once. Their antigens are not known. Input material: blood, either unsorted or a sorted T cell fraction (not recorded which). Receptors were obtained from a male donor with ankylosing spondylitis.

This clonotype has ten or more counts. The chain combines TRBV20-1 with TRBJ1-6; D might be TRBD1 (5 bases). CDR1 is DFQATT and CDR2 is SNEGSKA in the germline V gene (reference sequence). Trimming removed 6 bases at V and 8 bases at J, with 17 bases between. The CDR3 covers 14 residues. The CDR3 DNA reads as TGCAGTGCCCCGGGACTTTATGGGGATTCACCCCTCCACTTT. Residues: CSAPGLYGDSPLHF.

This clonotype was picked up many times. The genes are TRBV29-1 and TRBJ1-1; D call uncertain. V lost 1 base to trimming and J lost 1 base, with 7 bases between them. Germline values: CDR1 SQVTM, CDR2 ANQGSEA. This CDR3 region has 13 residues. The CDR3 region is CSVEGWENTEAFF. In nucleotides, the CDR3 is TGCAGCGTTGAAGGGTGGGAGAACACTGAAGCTTTCTTT.

This clonotype was counted at least ten times. CDR3 loop: CASSPNAVFSGAFF. The CDR3 bases are TGTGCCAGCAGCCCTAATGCGGTTTTTTCCGGAGCTTTCTTT. This rearrangement joins TRBV27 to TRBJ1-1; D gene unclear. The CDR3 loop spans 14 amino acids. In germline, CDR1 is MNHEY, CDR2 SMNVEV (reference sequence). The V gene lost 6 bases and the J gene lost 10 bases, with 21 bases spanning the gap.